A selection of T cell receptor beta chains follows, all from one sample in a study of cytomegalovirus exposure and HLA in healthy donors. TCRdb's copy holds only in-frame clones and misses some; the assay was immunoSEQ multiplex PCR. The table includes 110,000 to 150,000 clones, approximately 82% detected once. The sequencing sample was made of PBMCs. The receptors stem from a middle-aged woman in good health and CMV-seronegative. The CDR3 runs from the conserved cysteine through the conserved F or W. The D gene is left open where the match is weak. Clone size, where shown, is once, few, many, or a class for clones that have expanded.

d_gene | abundance | j_gene | v_gene | CDR3aa | CDR3nt
TRBD1 | . | TRBJ1-5 | TRBV29-1 | CSATGGFGQPQHF | TGCAGCGCGACAGGGGGCTTTGGTCAGCCCCAGCATTTT
. | few | TRBJ2-7 | TRBV4-3 | CASSQDGLSEQYF | TGCGCCAGCAGCCAAGATGGGCTTTCCGAGCAGTACTTC
TRBD2 | . | TRBJ2-3 | TRBV18 | CASSPEAEGGVGTQYF | TGTGCCAGCTCACCGGAAGCGGAGGGAGGGGTCGGTACGCAGTATTTT
TRBD2 | . | TRBJ2-1 | TRBV6-5 | CASSWVLAGASEQFF | TGTGCCAGCAGTTGGGTACTAGCGGGAGCAAGTGAGCAGTTCTTC
TRBD2 | . | TRBJ2-1 | TRBV7-9 | CASSSSGRANNEQFF | TGTGCCAGCAGTTCTAGCGGGAGAGCCAACAATGAGCAGTTCTTC
. | . | TRBJ2-7 | TRBV2 | CASSRQVEEQYF | TGTGCCAGCAGTCGACAGGTCGAGGAGCAGTACTTC
. | . | TRBJ1-1 | TRBV4-2 | CASSQDLHRVTEAFF | TGTGCCAGCAGCCAAGATCTTCACAGGGTCACTGAAGCTTTCTTT
TRBD2 | . | TRBJ2-6 | TRBV18 | CASSPLAGGPPGANVLTF | TGTGCCAGCTCACCTCTAGCGGGAGGGCCCCCGGGGGCCAACGTCCTGACTTTC
. | . | TRBJ2-7 | TRBV10-1 | CASSRNRDEQYF | TGCGCCAGCAGTAGGAATCGGGACGAGCAGTACTTC
. | . | TRBJ2-1 | TRBV5-1 | CASSLLIVGDNEQFF | TGCGCCAGCAGCTTGTTGATAGTCGGGGACAATGAGCAGTTCTTC
TRBD1 | . | TRBJ2-1 | TRBV4-2 | CASSHQGAVEQFF | TGTGCCAGCAGCCACCAGGGGGCGGTTGAGCAGTTCTTC
. | . | TRBJ2-4 | TRBV29-1 | CSAGEQGFRNIQYF | TGCAGCGCTGGTGAACAGGGTTTTAGAAACATTCAGTACTTC
TRBD2 | . | TRBJ2-1 | TRBV4-1 | CASNGASGHYNEQFF | TGCGCATCCAACGGAGCTAGCGGACACTACAATGAGCAGTTCTTC
TRBD1 | . | TRBJ1-5 | TRBV7-9 | CASSRDRVGNQPQHF | TGTGCCAGCAGCCGGGACAGGGTGGGCAATCAGCCCCAGCATTTT
. | . | TRBJ1-2 | TRBV4-2 | CASSQVGEGYGYTF | TGTGCCAGCAGCCAAGTAGGGGAGGGCTATGGCTACACCTTC
TRBD2 | few | TRBJ2-7 | TRBV4-3 | CASSQEGGTNYEQYF | TGCGCCAGCAGCCAAGAGGGGGGGACGAACTACGAGCAGTACTTC
TRBD2 | . | TRBJ2-1 | TRBV7-9 | CASSLWVSGPPYNEQFF | TGTGCCAGCAGCTTATGGGTTAGCGGGCCTCCTTACAATGAGCAGTTCTTC
. | . | TRBJ2-1 | TRBV7-2 | CAGGEYEQFF | TGTGCAGGAGGGGAGTATGAGCAGTTCTTC
. | . | TRBJ1-5 | TRBV7-6 | CASSLTRGFSQPQHF | TGTGCCAGCAGCCTCACTCGGGGGTTCTCCCAGCCCCAGCATTTT
. | . | TRBJ1-1 | TRBV7-2 | CASSLAGVNTEAFF | TGTGCCAGCAGCTTAGCAGGGGTGAACACTGAAGCTTTCTTT
TRBD1 | . | TRBJ2-3 | TRBV9 | CASSVVGQSLADTQYF | TGTGCCAGCAGCGTAGTGGGACAGTCTCTTGCAGATACGCAGTATTTT
. | . | TRBJ1-2 | TRBV5-4 | CASSLTGGRVGYTF | TGTGCCAGCAGCTTGACCGGGGGGAGGGTCGGCTACACCTTC
. | . | TRBJ1-1 | TRBV16 | CASSDNLNTEAFF | TGTGCCAGCAGTGACAACTTGAACACTGAAGCTTTCTTT
. | . | TRBJ1-1 | TRBV29-1 | CSVGRLKSGEQTTEAFF | TGCAGCGTTGGGCGGCTGAAATCAGGGGAACAAACCACTGAAGCTTTCTTT
. | once | TRBJ2-7 | TRBV19 | CASSQSTTYEQYF | TGTGCCAGTAGTCAGTCGACTACTTACGAGCAGTACTTC
TRBD1 | . | TRBJ1-4 | TRBV9 | CASSVLEGAKEKLFF | TGTGCCAGCAGCGTGCTGGAGGGGGCTAAAGAAAAACTGTTTTTT
. | . | TRBJ1-2 | TRBV19 | CASSMTLGVWSYGYTF | TGTGCCAGTAGTATGACCCTTGGAGTGTGGTCCTATGGCTACACCTTC
. | . | TRBJ1-4 | TRBV6-5 | CASSYSISGLSEKLFF | TGTGCCAGCAGTTACTCGATTTCGGGGTTGAGTGAAAAACTGTTTTTT
. | . | TRBJ2-7 | TRBV28 | CASSLSPSSYEQYF | TGTGCCAGCAGTTTATCCCCTTCCTCCTACGAGCAGTACTTC
. | . | TRBJ2-7 | TRBV27 | CASSSGWEQYF | TGTGCCAGCAGTTCAGGCTGGGAGCAGTACTTC